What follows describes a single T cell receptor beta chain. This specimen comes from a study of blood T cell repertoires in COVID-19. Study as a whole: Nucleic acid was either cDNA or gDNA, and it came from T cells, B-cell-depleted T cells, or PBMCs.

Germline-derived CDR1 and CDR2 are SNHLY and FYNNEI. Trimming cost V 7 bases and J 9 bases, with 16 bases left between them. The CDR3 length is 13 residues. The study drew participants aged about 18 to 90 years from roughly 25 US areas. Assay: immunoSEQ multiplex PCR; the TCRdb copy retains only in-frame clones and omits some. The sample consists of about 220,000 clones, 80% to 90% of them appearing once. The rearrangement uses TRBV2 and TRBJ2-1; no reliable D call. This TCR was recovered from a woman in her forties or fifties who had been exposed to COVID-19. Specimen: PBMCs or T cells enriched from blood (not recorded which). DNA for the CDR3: TGTGCCAGCATGCGTCTAAGCCCACCTGAGCAGTTCTTC. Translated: CASMRLSPPEQFF. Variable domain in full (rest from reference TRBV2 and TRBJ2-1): EPEVTQTPSHQVTQMGQEVILRCVPISNHLYFYWYRQILGQKVEFLVSFYNNEISEKSEIFDDQFSVERPDGSNFTLKIRSTKLEDSAMYFCASMRLSPPEQFFGPGTRLTVL.